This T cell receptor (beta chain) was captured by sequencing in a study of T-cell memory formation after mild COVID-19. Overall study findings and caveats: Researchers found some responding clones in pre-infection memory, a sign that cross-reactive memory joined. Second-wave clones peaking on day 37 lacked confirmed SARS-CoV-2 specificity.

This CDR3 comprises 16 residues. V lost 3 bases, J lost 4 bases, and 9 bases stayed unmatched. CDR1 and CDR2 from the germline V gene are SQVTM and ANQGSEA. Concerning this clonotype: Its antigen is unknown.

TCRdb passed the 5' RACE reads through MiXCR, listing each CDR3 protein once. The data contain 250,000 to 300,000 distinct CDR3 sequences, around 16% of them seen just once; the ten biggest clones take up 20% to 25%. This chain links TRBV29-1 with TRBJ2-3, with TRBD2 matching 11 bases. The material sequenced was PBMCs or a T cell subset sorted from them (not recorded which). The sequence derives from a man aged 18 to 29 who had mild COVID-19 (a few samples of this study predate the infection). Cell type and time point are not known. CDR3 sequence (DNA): TGCAGCGTTGAGGGACGACTAGCGGGGTTTGCAGATACGCAGTATTTT. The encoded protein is CSVEGRLAGFADTQYF.